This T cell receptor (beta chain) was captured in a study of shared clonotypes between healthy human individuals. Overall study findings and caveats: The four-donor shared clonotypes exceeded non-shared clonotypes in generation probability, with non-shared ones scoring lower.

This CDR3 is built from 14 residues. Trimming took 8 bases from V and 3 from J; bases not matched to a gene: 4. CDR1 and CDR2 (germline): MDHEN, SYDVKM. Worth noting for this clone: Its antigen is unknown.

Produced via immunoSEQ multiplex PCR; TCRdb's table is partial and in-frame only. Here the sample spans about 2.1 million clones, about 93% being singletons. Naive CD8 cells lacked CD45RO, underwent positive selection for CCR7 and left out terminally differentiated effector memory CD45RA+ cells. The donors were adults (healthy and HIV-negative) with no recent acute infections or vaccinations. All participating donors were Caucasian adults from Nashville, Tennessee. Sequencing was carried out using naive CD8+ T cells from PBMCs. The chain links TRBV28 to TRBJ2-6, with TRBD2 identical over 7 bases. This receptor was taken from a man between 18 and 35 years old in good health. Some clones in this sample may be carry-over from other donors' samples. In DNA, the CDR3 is TGTGCCAGCCGGTCGGGGGGTGGGGCCAACGTCCTGACTTTC. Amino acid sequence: CASRSGGGANVLTF.